The clone carrying this TCR beta chain was picked up a small number of times. Its antigen is as yet unknown. Quantitative 5'-RACE with molecular barcodes produced the TCR beta libraries. TCRdb ran MiXCR on the 5' RACE reads and lists one entry per CDR3 protein. Of around 770,000 distinct CDR3 sequences in the sample, roughly 20% are singletons; the top ten hold around a fifth. V gave up 5 bases and J gave up 5 bases, with 19 bases separating them. Germline CDR1 reads DFQATT; CDR2 reads SNEGSKA (reference sequence). CDR3 length equals 15 residues. The data belong to a study of CD8 T cells in ankylosing spondylitis. Study-wide points: Characteristic of ankylosing spondylitis blood, it appeared, was a TCR beta motif comprising fewer than 10 highly homologous variants. According to the report, clones linked to the disease were significantly enriched in matched synovial fluid samples taken from ankylosing spondylitis patients.

V and J are TRBV20-1 and TRBJ2-1, with D possibly being TRBD2 (6 bases). Specimen: blood, either unsorted or a sorted T cell fraction (not recorded which). This TCR was recovered from a male donor with ankylosing spondylitis. The CDR3 DNA follows: TGCAGTGCTGATACCGGGACTCGTAAAGACAATGAGCAGTTCTTC. Translated, it gives CSADTGTRKDNEQFF.